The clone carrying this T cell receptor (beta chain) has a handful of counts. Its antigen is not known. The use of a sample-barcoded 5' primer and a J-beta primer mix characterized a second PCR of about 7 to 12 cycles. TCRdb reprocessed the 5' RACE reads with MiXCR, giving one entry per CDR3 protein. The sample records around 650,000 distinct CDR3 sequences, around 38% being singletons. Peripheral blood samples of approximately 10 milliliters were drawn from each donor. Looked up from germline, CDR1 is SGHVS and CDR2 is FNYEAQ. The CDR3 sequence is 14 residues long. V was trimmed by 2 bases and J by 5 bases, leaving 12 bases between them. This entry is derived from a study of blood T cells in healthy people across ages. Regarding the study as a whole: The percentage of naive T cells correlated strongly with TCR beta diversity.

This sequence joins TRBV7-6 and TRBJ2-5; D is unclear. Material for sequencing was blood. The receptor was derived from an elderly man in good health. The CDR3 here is CASSLIGSQETQYF. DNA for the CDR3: TGTGCCAGCAGCTTAATAGGGTCCCAGGAGACCCAGTACTTC.